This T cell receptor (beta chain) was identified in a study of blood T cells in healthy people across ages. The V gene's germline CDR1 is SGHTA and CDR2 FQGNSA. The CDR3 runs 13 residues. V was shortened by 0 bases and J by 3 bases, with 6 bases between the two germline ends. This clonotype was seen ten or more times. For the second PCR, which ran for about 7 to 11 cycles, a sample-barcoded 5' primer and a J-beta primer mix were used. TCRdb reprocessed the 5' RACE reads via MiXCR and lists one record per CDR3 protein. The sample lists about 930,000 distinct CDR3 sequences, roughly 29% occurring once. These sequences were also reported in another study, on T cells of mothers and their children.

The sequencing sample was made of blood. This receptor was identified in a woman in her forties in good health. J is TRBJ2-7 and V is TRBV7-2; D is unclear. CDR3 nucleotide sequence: TGTGCCAGCAGCTTAGCTCCTATCTACGAGCAGTACTTC. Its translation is CASSLAPIYEQYF.